This T cell receptor beta chain was profiled in a study of T cells in narcolepsy. Background on the study: Patients with NT1 or NT2 and healthy control donors were enrolled.

The protocol was immunoSEQ multiplex PCR, while the TCRdb copy is restricted to in-frame clones and leaves out a portion. The data contain about 30,000 clones, about four fifths of them seen just once; the ten biggest clones take up under 1.3%. The length of the CDR3 is 14 residues. Trimming at V came to 4 bases and at J to 4 bases, leaving 6 bases not matched to a gene. Germline V lookup: CDR1 MDHEN, CDR2 SYDVKM. Notes on the study in general: HCRT-specific and TRIB2-specific autoreactive clonotypes appeared among same-patient CSF and blood CD4+ clonotypes. Healthy controls reportedly lacked the autoreactive clonotypes serially found in patients' blood.

A remark on this clone: Its antigen is not known.

Sequencing was performed on CD45RA- memory CD4+ T cells from PBMCs. The rearrangement links TRBV28 to TRBJ1-2; 7 bases line up with TRBD1. The TCR was taken from a human donor with narcolepsy. CDR3 sequence: CASSSIQGFYGYTF. The CDR3 bases are TGTGCCAGCAGTTCCATACAGGGGTTCTATGGCTACACCTTC.